These 28 T cell receptor beta chains originate from one sample sequenced in a study of shared clonotypes between healthy human individuals. Produced via immunoSEQ multiplex PCR; TCRdb's table is partial and in-frame only. In the table there are roughly 1 million clones, more than 60% of which are singletons. Sequenced input: memory CD4+ T cells sorted from blood. This sample's subset: CD45RA-negative fraction. The receptors stem from a man aged 18-30 years in good health.

The V gene is TRBV7-8, the J gene TRBJ2-2, with D possibly being TRBD2 (5 bases). Germline V lookup: CDR1 SGHVS, CDR2 FQNEAQ. V was pared by 0 bases and J by 6 bases, with 8 bases between. This CDR3 has 14 amino acids. In DNA form, the CDR3 reads TGTGCCAGCAGCTTAGCGGGAGTGGCCGGGGAGCTGTTTTTT. Encoded protein: CASSLAGVAGELFF.

The chain links TRBV7-2 to TRBJ1-2, with D possibly TRBD1 on 6 matching bases. Trimming stripped 5 bases from V and 7 bases from J, with 17 bases between. There are 14 residues in the CDR3. Germline V gene data show CDR1 as SGHTA and CDR2 as FQGNSA. CDR3 in amino acids: CASSNPDSWGGYTF. CDR3 in DNA: TGTGCCAGCAGCAATCCGGACAGCTGGGGTGGCTACACCTTC.

The CDR3 region is CASSPFPARPNEKLFF. CDR3 sequence (DNA): TGCGCCAGCAGCCCCTTCCCCGCCAGGCCTAATGAAAAACTGTTTTTT. The J gene is TRBJ1-4, the V gene TRBV5-1, with D unclear. CDR1 is SGHRS and CDR2 is YFSETQ in the germline V gene. The V end was cut by 4 bases, the J end by 3 bases, with 16 bases between. The CDR3 loop spans 16 amino acids.

The rearrangement uses TRBV5-1 and TRBJ2-3, with D tentatively TRBD1 (6 bases). CDR3 length: 15 residues. Germline CDR1 is SGHRS and CDR2 is YFSETQ. The ends were cut back, 0 bases at V and 6 bases at J, with 14 bases in the middle. The CDR3 DNA is TGCGCCAGCAGCTTGGACAGGGCCTGGGTGGATACGCAGTATTTT. The encoded protein is CASSLDRAWVDTQYF.

This rearrangement joins TRBV28 to TRBJ2-7; 7 nucleotides line up with TRBD1. Germline-derived CDR1 and CDR2 are MDHEN and SYDVKM. The CDR3 has 14 residues. With V trimmed by 5 bases and J by 3 bases, 7 bases remained unmatched. CDR3 sequence: CASSLPGTVYEQYF. In nucleotides, the CDR3 is TGTGCCAGCAGTCTTCCCGGGACAGTCTACGAGCAGTACTTC.

The V and J genes are TRBV30 and TRBJ2-7; D might be TRBD2 (5 bases). CDR1 and CDR2 (germline): GTSNPN, SVGIG (reference sequence). Trimming removed 2 bases from V and 6 bases from J, with 17 bases in between. CDR3 length: 14 amino acids. This CDR3 reads CAWSKRVAYSEQYF. The CDR3 nucleotides read TGTGCCTGGAGTAAGAGGGTGGCCTATAGCGAGCAGTACTTC.

V gene TRBV5-6 combines with J gene TRBJ1-1; no reliable D call. Trimming took off 0 bases at V and 4 bases at J, with 10 bases between the two ends. CDR3 length: 14 amino acids. From germline, CDR1 is SGHDT and CDR2 YYEEEE. The CDR3 here is CASSLGGWSTEAFF. DNA for the CDR3: TGTGCCAGCAGCTTGGGGGGATGGAGCACTGAAGCTTTCTTT.

V is TRBV25-1 and J is TRBJ2-7; D is uncertain. The CDR3 covers 13 residues. Germline V gene sequence: CDR1 MGHDK, CDR2 SYGVNS. Trimming removed 3 bases at V and 3 bases at J, with 9 bases between. The CDR3 sequence: CASSDPNLYEQYF. The CDR3 nucleotides read TGTGCCAGCAGTGACCCGAATCTCTACGAGCAGTACTTC.

The chain employs TRBV5-1 and TRBJ2-2; 8 bases line up with TRBD2. The CDR3 runs 14 residues. The ends lost 6 bases at V and 4 bases at J; junction bases unmatched: 5. Germline lookup yields CDR1 SGHRS and CDR2 YFSETQ. CDR3 region: CASNREGSTGELFF. The CDR3 region has the DNA TGCGCCAGCAACCGGGAGGGGAGCACCGGGGAGCTGTTTTTT.

The rearrangement links TRBV6-1 to TRBJ1-2; 11 bases line up with TRBD1. The germline V gene encodes CDR1 MNHNS and CDR2 SASEGT. This CDR3 has 14 residues. The J segment lost 7 bases and the V segment lost 8 bases, leaving 9 bases of the junction unmatched. The DNA for the CDR3 is TGTGCCAGCTTCCCCCCGGGACAGGGGGGTGGCTACACCTTC. It yields the protein CASFPPGQGGGYTF.

This rearrangement joins TRBV2 to TRBJ2-2, with 8 bases fitting TRBD1. Germline CDR1 SNHLY, CDR2 FYNNEI. The CDR3 runs 14 residues. With 4 bases clipped from V and 4 bases from J, the junction kept 2 bases outside the gene matches. The CDR3 DNA reads TGTGCCAGCAGTGGGGACAGGATCACCGGGGAGCTGTTTTTT. Its protein is CASSGDRITGELFF.

The rearrangement joins TRBV15 to TRBJ2-5; 7 bases match TRBD1. The CDR3 length is 16 residues. Trimming removed 3 bases from V and 2 bases from J; junction bases left unmatched: 9. Germline CDR1 is LNHNV and CDR2 is YYDKDF (reference sequence). The DNA of the CDR3 is TGTGCCACCAGCAGGACCCGGGACAGCCTTCAAGAGACCCAGTACTTC. It codes for CATSRTRDSLQETQYF.

The chain has TRBV6-5 and TRBJ2-2, with 8 positions matching TRBD2. The V segment lost 1 base and the J segment 0 bases; nucleotides outside the gene matches: 1. Germline lookup yields CDR1 MNHEY and CDR2 SVGAGI. The length of the CDR3 is 16 residues. CDR3 in DNA: TGTGCCAGCAGTTACTTACTAGCGGCGAACACCGGGGAGCTGTTTTTT. This translates into CASSYLLAANTGELFF.

The CDR3 loop is CASSAYRDLSGNTIYF. CDR3 nucleotides: TGTGCCAGCAGCGCGTACAGGGACCTCTCTGGAAACACCATATATTTT. The chain couples TRBV5-6 to TRBJ1-3; weak D call: TRBD1 (6 bases). V lost 4 bases and J 0 bases, leaving 14 bases between the germline ends. The CDR3 is 16 amino acids. Per germline, CDR1 SGHDT and CDR2 YYEEEE.

This chain joins TRBV7-9 and TRBJ1-1, with D perhaps matching TRBD1 (5 bases). Germline V gene data show CDR1 as SEHNR and CDR2 as FQNEAQ (reference sequence). Trimming pared 5 bases from V and 8 bases from J, leaving 18 bases between. The CDR3 is 14 amino acids. CDR3 region: CASSQLGLVKEAFF. The CDR3 bases are TGTGCCAGCAGCCAACTGGGACTTGTAAAAGAAGCTTTCTTT.

This clone has a handful of counts. The V call is TRBV9, the J call TRBJ1-5; TRBD1 might be the D (5 bases). Germline CDR1 is SGDLS and CDR2 is YYNGEE. Trimming took off 0 bases at V and 3 bases at J, with 7 bases between the two ends. The CDR3 runs 14 residues. The CDR3 coding sequence is TGTGCCAGCAGCGTAGGACAGACCAATCAGCCCCAGCATTTT. As protein: CASSVGQTNQPQHF. Looking up the rest from reference TRBV9 and TRBJ1-5 gives the full variable domain: DSGVTQTPKHLITATGQRVTLRCSPRSGDLSVYWYQQSLDQGLQFLIQYYNGEERAKGNILERFSAQQFPDLHSELNLSSLELGDSALYFCASSVGQTNQPQHFGDGTRLSIL.

This clone was observed a handful of times. Other nucleotide sequences from this sample produce the same CDR3. CDR3 in amino acids: CASSVGGTSGRVGETQYF. The CDR3 region has the DNA TGTGCCAGCAGCGTAGGAGGGACTAGCGGGAGAGTGGGGGAGACCCAGTACTTC. The V and J genes are TRBV9 and TRBJ2-5, with 14 bases matching TRBD2. CDR3 length: 18 residues. Germline CDR1 is SGDLS and CDR2 is YYNGEE. The V and J ends lost 0 bases and 5 bases, in that order; junction bases with no gene match: 9.

CDR3 sequence reads: CASSYTDRGRHLFF. The CDR3 DNA reads TGTGCCAGCAGTTACACGGACAGGGGGCGCCATCTGTTTTTT. The chain recombines TRBV6-5 with TRBJ1-4; 11 bases match TRBD1. CDR1 is MNHEY and CDR2 is SVGAGI in the germline V gene. The CDR3 consists of 14 residues. Trimming took 2 bases from V and 14 from J; bases not matched to a gene: 7.

This clone was found once. The J gene is TRBJ2-1, the V gene TRBV5-1; D is uncertain. Germline-derived CDR1 and CDR2 are SGHRS and YFSETQ. Trimming took off 5 bases at V and 11 bases at J, with 14 bases between the two ends. CDR3 length: 12 amino acids. This CDR3 is CASSRREEKQFF. CDR3 nucleotides: TGCGCCAGCAGTCGGCGTGAAGAGAAGCAGTTCTTC.

The chain couples TRBV5-1 to TRBJ2-5; D gene unclear. The V gene lost 0 bases and the J gene lost 1 base, with 16 bases spanning the gap. Germline CDR1 reads SGHRS; CDR2 reads YFSETQ. The CDR3 runs 17 residues. The CDR3 protein is CASSLDFGSLPQETQYF. CDR3 in DNA: TGCGCCAGCAGCTTGGATTTCGGCAGCCTGCCCCAAGAGACCCAGTACTTC.

The V call is TRBV15, the J call TRBJ1-4, with D tentatively TRBD1 (5 bases). CDR3 size: 14 residues. Trimming took 3 bases from V and 7 from J, leaving 12 bases between them. Germline values: CDR1 LNHNV, CDR2 YYDKDF (reference sequence). CDR3 DNA: TGTGCCACCAGCAGCCAAGGGGTGCGTGAAAAACTGTTTTTT. Protein product: CATSSQGVREKLFF.

The rearrangement uses TRBV2 and TRBJ2-1; weak D call: TRBD1 (6 bases). CDR1 and CDR2 (germline): SNHLY, FYNNEI. This CDR3 spans 11 amino acids. Trimming left V 5 bases short and J 12 bases short, with 11 bases between. The chain's CDR3 is CASSPGQAQFF. CDR3 nucleotides: TGTGCCAGCAGTCCGGGACAAGCGCAGTTCTTC.

This chain links TRBV10-3 with TRBJ1-6, with 8 nucleotides matching TRBD1. The CDR3 extends over 14 amino acids. Germline loops: CDR1 ENHRY, CDR2 SYGVKD. Losses at the gene ends were 6 bases for V and 9 bases for J; bases not matched to a gene: 7. CDR3 amino acids: CAIRTGESGSPLHF. The CDR3 DNA reads TGTGCCATCAGGACAGGGGAAAGTGGTTCACCCCTCCACTTT.

This rearrangement joins TRBV18 to TRBJ2-5, with D perhaps assigned TRBD1 or TRBD2 (5 bases each). Germline V gene data show CDR1 as KGHSH and CDR2 as LQKENI. The CDR3 is made up of 14 amino acids. V lost 4 bases and J lost 2, with 11 bases in between. CDR3 in amino acids: CASSRGTLQETQYF. CDR3 sequence (DNA): TGTGCCAGCTCACGGGGGACCCTTCAAGAGACCCAGTACTTC.

The rearrangement links TRBV19 to TRBJ2-7, with 9 positions matching TRBD2. The CDR3 loop spans 14 amino acids. V dropped 5 bases and J dropped 2; count of bases not matched to a gene: 4. The germline V gene has CDR1 LNHDA and CDR2 SQIVND (reference sequence). The CDR3 bases are TGTGCCAGTAGTGTGCTAGCGGGGACCTACGAGCAGTACTTC. Residues: CASSVLAGTYEQYF.

Of note for this clone: The sample contains more than one DNA sequence encoding this CDR3. The chain recombines TRBV5-1 with TRBJ1-2, with 9 nucleotides matching TRBD1. Germline CDR1 reads SGHRS; CDR2 reads YFSETQ. This CDR3 has 15 amino acids. The trim removed 0 bases at V and 6 bases at J, leaving 6 bases unmatched. This CDR3 reads CASSLDGQGRDGYTF. The CDR3 coding sequence is TGCGCCAGCAGCTTGGACGGACAGGGGAGGGATGGCTACACCTTC.

CDR3 in amino acids: CASSGRTGPAREGYTF. The CDR3 DNA reads TGTGCCAGCAGTGGTCGGACAGGGCCAGCGAGGGAGGGCTACACCTTC. V usage is TRBV2 and J usage is TRBJ1-2, with TRBD1 matching over 8 bases. V shed 4 bases, J shed 8 bases, and the junction held 15 bases outside the gene matches. CDR3 size: 16 residues. The V gene's germline CDR1 is SNHLY and CDR2 FYNNEI.

V is TRBV7-9 and J is TRBJ1-1, with D unclear. The germline V gene encodes CDR1 SEHNR and CDR2 FQNEAQ (reference sequence). Trimming took off 3 bases at V and 11 bases at J, with 13 bases between the two ends. This CDR3 is 12 amino acids long. CDR3 nucleotides: TGTGCCAGCAGCTTTCTCCCGGGGATGGCTTTCTTT. It encodes CASSFLPGMAFF.